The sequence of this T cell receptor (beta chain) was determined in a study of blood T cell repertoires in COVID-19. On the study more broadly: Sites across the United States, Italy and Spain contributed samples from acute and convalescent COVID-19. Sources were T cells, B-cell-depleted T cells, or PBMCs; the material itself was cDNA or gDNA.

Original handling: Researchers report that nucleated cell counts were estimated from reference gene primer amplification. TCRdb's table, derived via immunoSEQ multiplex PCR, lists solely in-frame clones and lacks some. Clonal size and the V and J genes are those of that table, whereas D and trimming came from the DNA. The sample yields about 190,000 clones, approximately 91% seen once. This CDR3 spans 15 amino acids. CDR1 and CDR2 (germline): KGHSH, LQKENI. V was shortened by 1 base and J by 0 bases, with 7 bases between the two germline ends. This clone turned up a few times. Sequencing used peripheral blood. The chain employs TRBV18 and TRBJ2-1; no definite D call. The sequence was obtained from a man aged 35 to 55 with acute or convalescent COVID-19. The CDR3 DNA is TGTGCCAGCTCACCACTATACAGCTCCTACAATGAGCAGTTCTTC. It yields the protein CASSPLYSSYNEQFF.